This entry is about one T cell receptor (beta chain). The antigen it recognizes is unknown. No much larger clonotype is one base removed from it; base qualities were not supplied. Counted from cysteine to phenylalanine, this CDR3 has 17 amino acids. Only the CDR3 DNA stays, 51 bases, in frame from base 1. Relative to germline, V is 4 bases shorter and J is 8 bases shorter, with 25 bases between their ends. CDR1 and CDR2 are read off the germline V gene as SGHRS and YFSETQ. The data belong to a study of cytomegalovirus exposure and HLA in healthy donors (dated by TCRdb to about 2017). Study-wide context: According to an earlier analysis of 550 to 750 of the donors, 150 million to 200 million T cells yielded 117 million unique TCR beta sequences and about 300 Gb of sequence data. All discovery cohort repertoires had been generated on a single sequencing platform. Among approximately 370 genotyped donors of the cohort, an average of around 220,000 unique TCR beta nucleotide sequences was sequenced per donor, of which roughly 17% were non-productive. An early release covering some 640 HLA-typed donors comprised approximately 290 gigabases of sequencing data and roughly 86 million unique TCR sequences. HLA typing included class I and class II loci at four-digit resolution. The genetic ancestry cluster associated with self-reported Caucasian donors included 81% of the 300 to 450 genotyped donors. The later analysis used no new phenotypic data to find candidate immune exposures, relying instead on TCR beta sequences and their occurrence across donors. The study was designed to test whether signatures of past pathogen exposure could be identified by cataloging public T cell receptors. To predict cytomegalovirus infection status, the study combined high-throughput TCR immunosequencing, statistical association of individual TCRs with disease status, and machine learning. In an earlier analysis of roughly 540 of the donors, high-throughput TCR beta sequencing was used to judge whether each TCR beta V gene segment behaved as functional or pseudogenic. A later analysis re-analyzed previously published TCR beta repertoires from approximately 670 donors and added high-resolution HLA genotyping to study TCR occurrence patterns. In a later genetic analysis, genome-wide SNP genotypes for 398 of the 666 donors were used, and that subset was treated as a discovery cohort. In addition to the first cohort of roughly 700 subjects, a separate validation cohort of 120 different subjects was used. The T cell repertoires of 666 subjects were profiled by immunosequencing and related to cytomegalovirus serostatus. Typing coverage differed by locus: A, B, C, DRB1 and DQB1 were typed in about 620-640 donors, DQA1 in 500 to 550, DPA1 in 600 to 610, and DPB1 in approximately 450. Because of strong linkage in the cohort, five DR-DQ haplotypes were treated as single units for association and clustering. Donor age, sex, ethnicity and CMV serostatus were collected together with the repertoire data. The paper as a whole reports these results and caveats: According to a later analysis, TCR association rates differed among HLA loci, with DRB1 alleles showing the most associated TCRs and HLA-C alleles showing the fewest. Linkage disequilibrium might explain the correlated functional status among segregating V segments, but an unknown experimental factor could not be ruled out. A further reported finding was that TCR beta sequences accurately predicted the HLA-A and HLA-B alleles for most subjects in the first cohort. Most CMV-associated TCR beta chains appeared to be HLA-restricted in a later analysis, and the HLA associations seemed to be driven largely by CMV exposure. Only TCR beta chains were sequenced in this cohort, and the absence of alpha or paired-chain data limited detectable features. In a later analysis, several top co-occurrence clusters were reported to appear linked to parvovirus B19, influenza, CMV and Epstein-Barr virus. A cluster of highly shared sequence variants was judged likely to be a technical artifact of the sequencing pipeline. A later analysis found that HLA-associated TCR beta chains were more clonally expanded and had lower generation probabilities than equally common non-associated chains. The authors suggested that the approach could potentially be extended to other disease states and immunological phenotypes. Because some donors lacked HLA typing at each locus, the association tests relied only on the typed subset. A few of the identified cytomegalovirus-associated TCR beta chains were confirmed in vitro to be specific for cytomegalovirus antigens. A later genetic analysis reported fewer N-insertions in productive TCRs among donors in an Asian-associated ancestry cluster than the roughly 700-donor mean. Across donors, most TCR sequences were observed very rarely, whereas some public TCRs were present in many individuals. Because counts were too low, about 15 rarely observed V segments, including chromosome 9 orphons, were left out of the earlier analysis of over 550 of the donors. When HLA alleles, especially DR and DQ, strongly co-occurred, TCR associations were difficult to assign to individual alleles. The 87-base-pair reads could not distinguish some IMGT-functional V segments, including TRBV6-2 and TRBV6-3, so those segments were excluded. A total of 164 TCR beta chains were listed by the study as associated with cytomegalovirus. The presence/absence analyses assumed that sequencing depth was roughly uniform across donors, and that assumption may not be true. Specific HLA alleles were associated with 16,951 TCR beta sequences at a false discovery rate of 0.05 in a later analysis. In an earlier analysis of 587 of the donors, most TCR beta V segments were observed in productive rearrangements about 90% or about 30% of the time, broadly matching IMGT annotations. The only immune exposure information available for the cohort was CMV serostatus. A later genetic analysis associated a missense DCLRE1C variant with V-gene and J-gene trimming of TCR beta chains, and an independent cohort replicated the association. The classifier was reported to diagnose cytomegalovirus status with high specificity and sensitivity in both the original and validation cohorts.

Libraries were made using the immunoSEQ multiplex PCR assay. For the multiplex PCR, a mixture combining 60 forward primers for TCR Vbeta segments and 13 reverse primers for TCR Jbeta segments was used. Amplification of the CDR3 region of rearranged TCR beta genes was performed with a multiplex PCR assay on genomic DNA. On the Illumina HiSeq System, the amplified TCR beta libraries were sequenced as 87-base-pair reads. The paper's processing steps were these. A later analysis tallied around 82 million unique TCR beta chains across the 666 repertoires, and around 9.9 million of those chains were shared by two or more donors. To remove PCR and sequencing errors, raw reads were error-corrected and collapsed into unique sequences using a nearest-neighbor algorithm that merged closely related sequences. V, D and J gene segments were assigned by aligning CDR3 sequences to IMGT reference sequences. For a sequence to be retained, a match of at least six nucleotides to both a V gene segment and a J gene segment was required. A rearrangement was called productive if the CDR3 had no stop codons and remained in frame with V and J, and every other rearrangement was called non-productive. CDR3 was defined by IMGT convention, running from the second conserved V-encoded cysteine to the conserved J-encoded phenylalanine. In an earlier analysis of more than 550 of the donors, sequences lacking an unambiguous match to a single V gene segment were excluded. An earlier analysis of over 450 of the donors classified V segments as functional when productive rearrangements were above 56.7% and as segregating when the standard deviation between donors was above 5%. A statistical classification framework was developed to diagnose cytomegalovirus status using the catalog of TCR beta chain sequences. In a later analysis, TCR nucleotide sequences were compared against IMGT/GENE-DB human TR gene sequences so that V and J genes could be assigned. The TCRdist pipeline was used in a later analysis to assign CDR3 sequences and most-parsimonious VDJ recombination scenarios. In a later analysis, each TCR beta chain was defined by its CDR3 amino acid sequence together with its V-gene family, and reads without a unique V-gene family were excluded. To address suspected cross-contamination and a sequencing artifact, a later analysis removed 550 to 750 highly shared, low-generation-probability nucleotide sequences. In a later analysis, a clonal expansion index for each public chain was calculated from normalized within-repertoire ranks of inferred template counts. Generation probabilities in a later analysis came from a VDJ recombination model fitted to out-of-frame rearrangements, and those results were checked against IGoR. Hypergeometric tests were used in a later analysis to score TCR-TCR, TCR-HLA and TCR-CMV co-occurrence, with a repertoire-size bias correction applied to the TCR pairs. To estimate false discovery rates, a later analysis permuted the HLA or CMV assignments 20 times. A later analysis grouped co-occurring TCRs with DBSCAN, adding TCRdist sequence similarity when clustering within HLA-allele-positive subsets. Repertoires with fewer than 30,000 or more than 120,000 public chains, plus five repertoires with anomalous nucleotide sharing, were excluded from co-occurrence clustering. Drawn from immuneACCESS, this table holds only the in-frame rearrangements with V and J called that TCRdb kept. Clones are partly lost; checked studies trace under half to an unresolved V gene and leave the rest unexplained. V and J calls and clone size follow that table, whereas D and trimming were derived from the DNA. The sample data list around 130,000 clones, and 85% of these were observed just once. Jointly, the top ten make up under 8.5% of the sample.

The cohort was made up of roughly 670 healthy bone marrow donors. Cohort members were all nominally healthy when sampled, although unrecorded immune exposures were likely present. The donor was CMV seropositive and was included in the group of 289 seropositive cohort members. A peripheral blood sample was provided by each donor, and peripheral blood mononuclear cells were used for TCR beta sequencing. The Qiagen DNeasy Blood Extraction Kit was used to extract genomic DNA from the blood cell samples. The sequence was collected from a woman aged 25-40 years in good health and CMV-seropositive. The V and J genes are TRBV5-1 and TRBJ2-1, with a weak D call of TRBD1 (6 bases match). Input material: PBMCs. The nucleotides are TGCGCCAGCAGCGGAAACCCGGGACAAGGTTCGGTACATGAGCAGTTCTTC. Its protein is CASSGNPGQGSVHEQFF.